This TCR beta chain was observed in a study of CD8 T cells in ankylosing spondylitis (TCRdb year 2017). About the investigation overall: T cell receptor beta repertoires were profiled in healthy donors and ankylosing spondylitis patients so that disease-linked TCR variants could be found. Peripheral blood was sampled, and synovial fluid was also collected from ankylosing spondylitis patients. In total, the full study cohort was made up of roughly 110 healthy donors and approximately 27 ankylosing spondylitis patients.

TCRdb names Illumina HiSeq 2500 as the instrument used. Quantitative 5'-RACE with molecular barcodes was used to prepare TCR beta libraries. Per the authors' processing: To identify disease-linked TCR variants, a new computational method was used, one built on a probabilistic model of VDJ rearrangement. TCRdb applied fastp at Q25 and MiXCR to the public reads, then kept only in-frame beta chains. CDR3 protein sequences are deduplicated, and each keeps its most common genes and DNA. The authors' filters were not applied to this entry. Here the sample has about 510,000 distinct CDR3 sequences; approximately 5% occur a single time. Roughly 3.2% of the sample belongs to the ten largest clones. Findings and caveats that apply to the study as a whole: According to the report, matched synovial fluid samples from ankylosing spondylitis patients were significantly enriched for the disease-linked clones. Some TCR beta motif variants had previously been reported in synovial fluid and blood of reactive arthritis patients, which suggested common disease-initiation mechanisms. The disease-linked clones had a CD8+ phenotype and were found at relatively low frequencies in peripheral blood. Blood from ankylosing spondylitis patients appeared to be characterized by a TCR beta motif composed of under 10 highly homologous amino acid variants.

From a lookup of the germline V gene (reference sequence), CDR1 and CDR2 are DFQATT and SNEGSKA. The CDR3 contains 17 residues, cysteine and phenylalanine counted. The entry retains the CDR3 DNA only, 51 bases that are in frame from base 1. Worth noting for this clonotype: Its antigen remains unidentified. Per-nucleotide qualities are absent, and no much larger clonotype sits a single base away.

The chain uses TRBV20-1 and TRBJ1-2; 9 middle bases align to TRBD1. The source material was blood, either unsorted or a sorted T cell fraction (not recorded which). The TCR originated in a male donor with ankylosing spondylitis. The DNA reads TGCTGCGCCCCGGCCCCCTTGGGACAGGGTACTAACTATGGCTACACCTTC. This sequence encodes CCAPAPLGQGTNYGYTF.